There are a few counts of the clone carrying this T cell receptor (beta chain). Its antigen is currently unknown. Trimming took off 3 bases at V and 0 bases at J, with 8 bases between the two ends. The CDR3 totals 14 residues. MiXCR, run by TCRdb on the RT-PCR reads, gives a single entry per CDR3 protein. The table includes 600,000 to 850,000 distinct CDR3 sequences, about 15% detected once. These data originate in a study of response to subunit inactivated influenza vaccine. Study results and limitations: Few additional T cells are recruited per seasonal influenza vaccination, authors suggested.

The chain is built from TRBV12-3 or TRBV12-4 and TRBJ1-2; D is unclear. This clonotype was obtained from a man in his fifties or sixties who received an inactivated influenza vaccine. Material: PBMCs from blood, obtained less than 15 days before vaccination. This CDR3 is CASSFWQANYGYTF. CDR3 DNA sequence: TGTGCCAGCAGTTTTTGGCAAGCTAACTATGGCTACACCTTC.